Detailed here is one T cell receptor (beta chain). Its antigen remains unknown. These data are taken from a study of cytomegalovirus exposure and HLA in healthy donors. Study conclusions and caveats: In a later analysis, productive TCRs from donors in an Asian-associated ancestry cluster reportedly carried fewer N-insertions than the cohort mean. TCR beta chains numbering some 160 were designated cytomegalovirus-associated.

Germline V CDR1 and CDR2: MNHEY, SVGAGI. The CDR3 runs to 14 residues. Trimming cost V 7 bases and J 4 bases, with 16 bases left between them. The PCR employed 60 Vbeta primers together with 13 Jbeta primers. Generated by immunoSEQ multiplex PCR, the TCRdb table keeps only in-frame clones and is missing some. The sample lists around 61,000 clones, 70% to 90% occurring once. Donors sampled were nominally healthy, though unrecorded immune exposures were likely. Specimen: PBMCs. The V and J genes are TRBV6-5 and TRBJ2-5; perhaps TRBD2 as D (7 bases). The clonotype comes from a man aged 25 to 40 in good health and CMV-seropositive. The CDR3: CASTDGGLGETQYF. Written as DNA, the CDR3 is TGTGCCAGCACCGACGGGGGGCTGGGAGAGACCCAGTACTTC.